The TCR beta chain described here comes from a study of T cell responses to AZD1222 COVID-19 vaccine. Worth noting for this clone: What it binds is unknown.

Germline V gene lookup returns CDR1 MGHRA and CDR2 YSYEKL. Losses at the gene ends were 4 bases for V and 1 base for J; bases not matched to a gene: 2. The CDR3 is made up of 14 amino acids. Data came from immunoSEQ multiplex PCR; TCRdb stores just in-frame clones and leaves some out. The sample holds 150,000 to 180,000 clones, 80% to 90% seen once. General study results and limits: Spike was spanned by vaccine-associated CD4 TCRs, which were dominant at 160-218 and 743-854. Nearly half of spike-specific TCRs reportedly go after variant regions that carry no mutations. Among those given AZD1222, only six were seropositive at baseline. After two AZD1222 doses, spike-specific TCR breadth and depth rose versus day 0.

This sequence originates from an adult who received the AZD1222 COVID-19 vaccine. This chain links TRBV4-1 with TRBJ2-7, with 9 nucleotides matching TRBD1. The material sequenced was peripheral blood, taken 28 days after the second AZD1222 dose. In DNA form, the CDR3 reads TGCGCCAGCAGCCTGGGACAGGGTTCCTACGAGCAGTACTTC. The encoded protein is CASSLGQGSYEQYF.